This is a list of T cell receptor beta chains from one sample in a study of CD8 T cells in Susac syndrome. TCRdb processed the immunoSEQ multiplex PCR reads anew with MiXCR; each CDR3 protein has one entry. The table has some 400,000 distinct CDR3 sequences, approximately 89% seen once. Material: CD8+ T cells from PBMCs. The receptors stem from a human donor with multiple sclerosis. CDR3s include the opening cysteine and the closing phenylalanine or tryptophan. The order of the fields is D gene, V gene, J gene, clone size, CDR3 protein, CDR3 DNA. D genes are given only for firm matches. Clone size is stated in some rows and not others, as once, few, many or a class when expanded.

.	TRBV4-1	TRBJ1-5	.	CASFNKGVYSNQPQHF	TGCGCCAGCTTCAATAAGGGGGTCTATAGCAATCAGCCCCAGCATTTT
.	TRBV12-3/TRBV12-4	TRBJ1-1	.	CASSLAIQGGDTEAFF	TGTGCCAGCAGTTTAGCAATACAGGGAGGCGACACTGAAGCTTTCTTT
.	TRBV27	TRBJ1-2	.	CASSLLGQNYGYTF	TGTGCCAGCAGTTTACTCGGACAGAACTATGGCTACACCTTC
.	TRBV7-9	TRBJ2-7	.	CASSVPLRPYEQYF	TGTGCCAGCAGCGTACCCCTAAGACCCTACGAGCAGTACTTC
TRBD1	TRBV5-1	TRBJ2-7	.	CASSSGQGAVDEQYF	TGCGCCAGCAGCTCCGGACAGGGGGCGGTCGACGAGCAGTACTTC
.	TRBV4-1	TRBJ1-2	.	CASSQVGEGFSNYGYTF	TGCGCCAGCAGCCAAGTCGGGGAGGGGTTCTCTAACTATGGCTACACCTTC
TRBD2	TRBV4-1	TRBJ2-2	.	CASSRTSGREELFF	TGCGCCAGCAGCCGGACTAGCGGGAGAGAGGAGCTGTTTTTT
.	TRBV7-6	TRBJ2-7	.	CASSLGESPLAGEQYF	TGTGCCAGCAGCTTAGGTGAAAGCCCTCTGGCTGGCGAGCAGTACTTC
TRBD2	TRBV4-1	TRBJ2-4	.	CASSSGLAGGMAKNIQYF	TGCGCCAGCAGCTCGGGACTAGCGGGGGGGATGGCCAAAAACATTCAGTACTTC
.	TRBV7-2	TRBJ2-7	.	CASSFQMTGSYEQYF	TGTGCCAGCAGCTTCCAAATGACAGGCTCCTACGAGCAGTACTTC
.	TRBV7-8	TRBJ2-7	.	CASSFETALTYEQYF	TGTGCCAGCAGCTTTGAGACAGCTCTTACCTACGAGCAGTACTTC
.	TRBV29-1	TRBJ1-3	.	CSVETGDNSGNTIYF	TGCAGCGTTGAAACGGGAGACAACTCTGGAAACACCATATATTTT
.	TRBV6-5	TRBJ2-7	.	CASSYAGLDYEQYF	TGTGCCAGCAGTTACGCGGGATTAGACTACGAGCAGTACTTC
.	TRBV29-1	TRBJ1-1	.	CSVTGEGTEAFF	TGCAGCGTTACGGGTGAAGGAACTGAAGCTTTCTTT
.	TRBV4-1	TRBJ1-2	.	CASSQEGEANYGYTF	TGCGCCAGCAGCCAAGAAGGGGAAGCTAACTATGGCTACACCTTC
.	TRBV7-8	TRBJ2-3	.	CASSLQQGGDTQYF	TGTGCCAGCAGCCTACAGCAGGGGGGAGATACGCAGTATTTT
TRBD2	TRBV20-1	TRBJ2-7	.	CSAMGQSGSYEQYF	TGCAGTGCTATGGGACAAAGCGGGAGCTACGAGCAGTACTTC
TRBD1	TRBV2	TRBJ2-3	.	CASSVVGQGATDTQYF	TGTGCCAGCAGTGTAGTGGGACAGGGGGCCACAGATACGCAGTATTTT
TRBD1	TRBV7-6	TRBJ2-5	.	CASSQTAGGAGETQYF	TGTGCCAGCAGCCAAACTGCAGGGGGCGCGGGGGAGACCCAGTACTTC
.	TRBV6-1	TRBJ2-7	.	CASSSWTAYEQYF	TGTGCCAGCAGTAGCTGGACAGCCTACGAGCAGTACTTC
TRBD2	TRBV7-9	TRBJ2-7	.	CASSPRWASGSHEQYF	TGTGCCAGCAGCCCCAGGTGGGCTAGCGGGAGCCACGAGCAGTACTTC
TRBD2	TRBV14	TRBJ2-3	once	CASSLLALGTDTQYF	TGTGCCAGCAGCCTACTAGCGCTGGGGACAGATACGCAGTATTTT
.	TRBV28	TRBJ1-5	.	CASSLYGVAGNQPQHF	TGTGCCAGCAGTTTATATGGGGTAGCGGGCAATCAGCCCCAGCATTTT
.	TRBV27	TRBJ2-3	.	CASSGWYTDTQYF	TGTGCCAGCAGTGGATGGTATACAGATACGCAGTATTTT
TRBD1	TRBV7-9	TRBJ2-3	.	CASSFIQGATDTQYF	TGTGCCAGCAGCTTCATTCAGGGGGCCACAGATACGCAGTATTTT
.	TRBV6-5	TRBJ2-5	.	CASSYSPTEPETQYF	TGTGCCAGCAGTTACTCCCCTACAGAGCCAGAGACCCAGTACTTC
.	TRBV27	TRBJ1-2	.	CASSLWLLGGRGYGYTF	TGTGCCAGCAGTTTATGGTTGTTGGGGGGACGCGGCTATGGCTACACCTTC
.	TRBV7-9	TRBJ2-2	.	CASSRTGELFF	TGTGCCAGCAGCCGCACCGGGGAGCTGTTTTTT
TRBD2	TRBV5-1	TRBJ2-5	once	CASSLRPGLAGLETQYF	TGCGCCAGCAGCCTGCGGCCGGGACTAGCGGGATTAGAGACCCAGTACTTC
TRBD1	TRBV19	TRBJ2-2	.	CASSPDRDTGELFF	TGTGCCAGTAGTCCAGACAGGGACACCGGGGAGCTGTTTTTT
TRBD2	TRBV5-1	TRBJ2-7	.	CASRELAGGEQYF	TGCGCCAGCAGGGAACTAGCGGGAGGCGAGCAGTACTTC
TRBD1	TRBV5-6	TRBJ1-1	.	CASSWDRGNGFNTEAFF	TGTGCCAGCAGCTGGGACAGGGGGAATGGGTTTAACACTGAAGCTTTCTTT
.	TRBV6-1	TRBJ1-6	.	CASSDQGLSSYNSPLHF	TGTGCCAGCAGCGATCAGGGATTGAGCTCCTATAATTCACCCCTCCACTTT
.	TRBV18	TRBJ2-1	.	CASSPRGATYNEQFF	TGTGCCAGCTCACCACGCGGGGCGACCTACAATGAGCAGTTCTTC
.	TRBV28	TRBJ2-1	.	CASRPQGPYNEQFF	TGTGCCAGCCGACCACAGGGTCCGTACAATGAGCAGTTCTTC
TRBD1	TRBV7-9	TRBJ1-2	.	CASSRGQVYYGYTF	TGTGCCAGCAGCCGCGGACAGGTCTACTATGGCTACACCTTC
.	TRBV25-1	TRBJ2-1	once	CASDSSYNEQFF	TGTGCCAGTGACAGTTCCTACAATGAGCAGTTCTTC
TRBD2	TRBV5-4	TRBJ2-7	.	CASSPGLAGSVYEQYF	TGTGCCAGCAGCCCGGGACTAGCGGGAAGTGTATACGAGCAGTACTTC
.	TRBV28	TRBJ2-2	.	CASRPLDSTFVGELFF	TGTGCCAGCAGACCGCTGGACAGTACTTTCGTGGGGGAGCTGTTTTTT